What follows are 3 T cell receptor beta chains derived from one specimen sequenced in a study of blood T cell repertoires in COVID-19. The assay was immunoSEQ multiplex PCR, and TCRdb's table has in-frame clones only and misses some. The sample has 200,000 to 250,000 clones, approximately 88% seen once. The sequencing input was PBMCs or T cells enriched from blood (not recorded which). The origin of the receptors is a young woman who had been exposed to COVID-19.

The chain couples TRBV4-1 to TRBJ1-1; the match to TRBD1 covers 9 bases. Losses at the gene ends were 6 bases for V and 1 base for J; bases not matched to a gene: 12. The CDR3 totals 17 residues. Germline CDR1 MGHRA, CDR2 YSYEKL. CDR3 region: CASRRRDREVRNTEAFF. The CDR3 DNA is TGCGCCAGCAGACGTAGGGACAGGGAGGTTAGGAACACTGAAGCTTTCTTT.

The rearrangement joins TRBV5-4 to TRBJ1-3; 7 positions match TRBD1. CDR3 length: 16 amino acids. The germline V gene has CDR1 SGHNT and CDR2 YYREEE (reference sequence). V dropped 4 bases and J dropped 0; count of bases not matched to a gene: 7. CDR3 loop: CASSLQGTPSGNTIYF. CDR3 sequence (DNA): TGTGCCAGCAGCCTACAGGGGACTCCCTCTGGAAACACCATATATTTT.

The chain couples TRBV29-1 to TRBJ1-3, with D hard to call. This CDR3 comprises 14 residues. Germline CDR1 is SQVTM and CDR2 is ANQGSEA. The germline V and J ends were trimmed by 0 bases and 4 bases, with 10 bases remaining between them. For the CDR3, the DNA is TGCAGCGTTGAAGATGAGGCTTCGGGAAACACCATATATTTT. It yields the protein CSVEDEASGNTIYF.